The rows below give T cell receptor beta chains drawn from one sample of a study of vaccination effects on CD4 cells after COVID-19. These receptors have no identified antigens. Data came from immunoSEQ multiplex PCR; TCRdb stores just in-frame clones and leaves some out. The table shows fewer than 55,000 clones, with nearly 80% occurring only once. This specimen consisted of CD4+ T cells from PBMCs cultured with HCoV-OC43 spike peptides, obtained before COVID-19 vaccination. Source of these receptors: a human donor who received a COVID-19 vaccine. The CDR3 runs from the conserved cysteine through the conserved F or W. Each record gives: V gene, D gene, J gene, CDR3 length, clone size, CDR3 DNA, CDR3 protein. The D gene is left open where the match is weak. For some rows the clone size is stated as once, few or many, or as a class when expanded; others skip it.

v_gene: TRBV21-1
d_gene: NA
j_gene: TRBJ2-1
len: 14
abundance: NA
CDR3nt: TGTGCCAGCAGCAAAGCGGGAGGGATCAATGAGCAGTTCTTC
CDR3aa: CASSKAGGINEQFF

v_gene: TRBV5-1
d_gene: NA
j_gene: TRBJ1-6
len: 15
abundance: NA
CDR3nt: TGCGCCAGCAGCTGGGTGACTGGAGAGACTTCACCCCTCCACTTT
CDR3aa: CASSWVTGETSPLHF

v_gene: TRBV7-2
d_gene: TRBD2
j_gene: TRBJ2-1
len: 15
abundance: NA
CDR3nt: TGTGCCAGCAGCTTAGTGCGGGGGAGGTACAATGAGCAGTTCTTC
CDR3aa: CASSLVRGRYNEQFF

v_gene: TRBV7-8
d_gene: NA
j_gene: TRBJ1-2
len: 13
abundance: few
CDR3nt: TGTGCCAGCAGCTCGGACCTGAACTATGGCTACACCTTC
CDR3aa: CASSSDLNYGYTF

v_gene: TRBV6-5
d_gene: TRBD1
j_gene: TRBJ1-2
len: 15
abundance: NA
CDR3nt: TGTGCCAGCAGTTACGGGGACAGGACTAACTATGGCTACACCTTC
CDR3aa: CASSYGDRTNYGYTF

v_gene: TRBV20-1
d_gene: NA
j_gene: TRBJ1-6
len: 13
abundance: NA
CDR3nt: TGCAGTGCTAGTTTGTCAGAGAATTCACCCCTCCACTTT
CDR3aa: CSASLSENSPLHF

v_gene: TRBV18
d_gene: NA
j_gene: TRBJ1-5
len: 15
abundance: NA
CDR3nt: TGTGCCAGCTCACCTGTCATGGCTAGCAATCAGCCCCAGCATTTT
CDR3aa: CASSPVMASNQPQHF

v_gene: TRBV14
d_gene: NA
j_gene: TRBJ1-2
len: 14
abundance: NA
CDR3nt: TGTGCCAGCAGTCTTACAAGGAGTAACTATGGCTACACCTTC
CDR3aa: CASSLTRSNYGYTF

v_gene: TRBV18
d_gene: NA
j_gene: TRBJ1-1
len: 13
abundance: NA
CDR3nt: TGTGCCAGCTCACCACCTTGGGGGACTGAAGCTTTCTTT
CDR3aa: CASSPPWGTEAFF

v_gene: TRBV6-5
d_gene: TRBD1
j_gene: TRBJ2-5
len: 15
abundance: NA
CDR3nt: TGTGCCAGCAGTTACTGGCGACAGGGGTCGGAGACCCAGTACTTC
CDR3aa: CASSYWRQGSETQYF

v_gene: TRBV27
d_gene: NA
j_gene: TRBJ1-6
len: 15
abundance: NA
CDR3nt: TGTGCCAGCACCCCTTCGACGGGTTATAATTCACCCCTCCACTTT
CDR3aa: CASTPSTGYNSPLHF

v_gene: TRBV6-5
d_gene: NA
j_gene: TRBJ2-2
len: 14
abundance: NA
CDR3nt: TGTGCCACCGACGCGGGGGCGGGGCTTGGGGAGCTGTTTTTT
CDR3aa: CATDAGAGLGELFF

v_gene: TRBV5-1
d_gene: TRBD2
j_gene: TRBJ2-1
len: 16
abundance: NA
CDR3nt: TGCGCCAGCAGTCCGGGACTAGTGAGCTCCTACAATGAGCAGTTCTTC
CDR3aa: CASSPGLVSSYNEQFF

v_gene: TRBV5-4
d_gene: NA
j_gene: TRBJ1-6
len: 16
abundance: NA
CDR3nt: TGTGCCAGCAGCTTGGGACCGGGACGGCCTAATTCACCCCTCCACTTT
CDR3aa: CASSLGPGRPNSPLHF

v_gene: TRBV6-2/TRBV6-3
d_gene: TRBD1
j_gene: TRBJ1-5
len: 13
abundance: NA
CDR3nt: TGTGCCAGCAGTGGACAGGGGTGGCAGCCCCAGCATTTT
CDR3aa: CASSGQGWQPQHF

v_gene: TRBV18
d_gene: NA
j_gene: TRBJ1-1
len: 14
abundance: NA
CDR3nt: TGTGCCAGCTCCCCCACGGGGGGGAACACTGAAGCTTTCTTT
CDR3aa: CASSPTGGNTEAFF

v_gene: TRBV5-1
d_gene: NA
j_gene: TRBJ1-5
len: 15
abundance: NA
CDR3nt: TGCGCCAGCAGCTTGGGGGCAGTGGCCAATCAGCCCCAGCATTTT
CDR3aa: CASSLGAVANQPQHF

v_gene: TRBV7-6
d_gene: TRBD1
j_gene: TRBJ1-3
len: 15
abundance: few
CDR3nt: TGTGCCAGCAGCTTATCCGGGACAGGGGTAAACACCATATATTTT
CDR3aa: CASSLSGTGVNTIYF